The 22 T cell receptor beta chains reported below all come from one sample, sequenced in a study of post-analysis software for immune sequencing data. Whole-study results and caveats: Higher frequency in patients than in controls was seen for roughly five TRBV segments, with TRBV5-6, TRBV5-1 and TRBV20-1 among them.

The TCR beta cDNA libraries contained unique molecular identifiers. TCRdb reanalysed the PCR reads using MiXCR and keeps one entry per CDR3 protein. The sample contains about 200,000 distinct CDR3 sequences, 29% of which appear only once. No antigens are known for them. The sequencing sample was made of blood. These receptors were taken from a girl under 18 with multiple sclerosis.

This clonotype has at least ten counts. The chain has TRBV6-6 and TRBJ2-1, with a weak D call TRBD2 (6 bases). V lost 6 bases and J 0 bases, leaving 6 bases between the germline ends. CDR3 length: 13 amino acids. In germline, CDR1 is MNHNY, CDR2 SVGAGI (reference sequence). For the CDR3, the DNA is TGTGCCAGCAGCGGGAGCTCCTACAATGAGCAGTTCTTC. It is translated as CASSGSSYNEQFF.

Many counts were recorded for this clonotype. The chain carries TRBV20-1 and TRBJ1-4, with 7 bases aligning to TRBD1. Germline V gene data show CDR1 as DFQATT and CDR2 as SNEGSKA (reference sequence). V lost 3 bases, J lost 4 bases, and 2 bases stayed unmatched. The CDR3 spans 13 residues. The CDR3 sequence is CSARRDSNEKLFF. The CDR3 DNA is TGCAGTGCTAGGAGGGACAGTAATGAAAAACTGTTTTTT.

This clonotype has a handful of counts. A read error is possible here, since a much larger clone lies one base away. The chain carries TRBV29-1 and TRBJ2-1; no firm D call. The J call may be mistaken, given a closer DNA end match to TRBJ2-7. Germline V gives CDR1 SQVTM, CDR2 ANQGSEA. This CDR3 has 19 residues. This CDR3 is CSVEDPEVGGRSSYNEQYF. CDR3 sequence (DNA): TGCAGCGTTGAAGATCCAGAGGTTGGCGGCAGGAGCTCCTACAATGAGCAGTACTTC.

This clonotype was counted at least ten times. This chain connects TRBV5-6 to TRBJ2-7, with D perhaps being TRBD1 or TRBD2 (5 bases each). V lost 4 bases to trimming and J lost 0 bases, with 11 bases between them. There are 14 residues in the CDR3. Looked up from germline, CDR1 is SGHDT and CDR2 is YYEEEE. The CDR3, as DNA: TGTGCCAGCAGCAGGGGACGGGTCTCCTACGAGCAGTACTTC. Translating it yields CASSRGRVSYEQYF.

This clonotype was counted a few times. The chain combines TRBV7-3 with TRBJ1-1, with unresolved D. This CDR3 has 13 residues. The V gene's germline CDR1 is SGHTA and CDR2 FQGTGA. Trimming left V 6 bases short and J 1 base short, with 9 bases between. CDR3 protein: CASSGVTNTEAFF. The CDR3, as DNA: TGTGCCAGCAGTGGGGTCACGAACACTGAAGCTTTCTTT.

This clonotype appeared many times. The rearrangement uses TRBV12-3 or TRBV12-4 and TRBJ1-2, with D possibly matching TRBD1 (5 bases). V gave up 7 bases and J gave up 0 bases, with 15 bases separating them. The CDR3 contains 15 residues. CDR3 nucleotides: TGTGCCAGCACTCCTGGGGGGTTAGCTAACTATGGCTACACCTTC. It yields the protein CASTPGGLANYGYTF.

The chain is built from TRBV7-9 and TRBJ1-2; the D is unclear. Germline-derived CDR1 and CDR2 are SEHNR and FQNEAQ (reference sequence). There are 10 residues in the CDR3. V was clipped by 5 bases and J by 11 bases, with 9 bases between them. In DNA form, the CDR3 reads TGTGCCAGCAGCCTCCGAAAGTACACCTTC. Translating gives CASSLRKYTF.

The chain carries TRBV5-1 and TRBJ1-1; 7 bases are a match to TRBD1. Germline CDR1 SGHRS, CDR2 YFSETQ. The CDR3 covers 13 residues. V gave up 0 bases and J gave up 11 bases; unmatched junction bases: 7. The CDR3 loop reads CASSLAGTAWAFF. In DNA form, the CDR3 reads TGCGCCAGCAGCTTGGCCGGGACAGCTTGGGCTTTCTTT.

DNA of the CDR3: TGTGCCAGCCTACCGACAGGGGGCAAGTATAGCAATCAGCCCCAGCATTTT. Encoded protein: CASLPTGGKYSNQPQHF. The chain couples TRBV12-3 or TRBV12-4 to TRBJ1-5; 10 nucleotides align to TRBD1. With 8 bases clipped from V and 0 bases from J, the junction kept 10 bases outside the gene matches. This CDR3 has 17 residues.

This clonotype showed up many times. The chain has TRBV5-1 and TRBJ2-1; TRBD1 matches at 11 bases. Trimming cost V 0 bases and J 9 bases; bases outside gene matches: 2. The germline V gene has CDR1 SGHRS and CDR2 YFSETQ. The CDR3 has 14 amino acids. CDR3 in amino acids: CASSLAGQGGEQFF. In nucleotides, the CDR3 is TGCGCCAGCAGCTTGGCGGGACAGGGGGGTGAGCAGTTCTTC.

This clonotype was seen only a few times. V gene TRBV28 combines with J gene TRBJ2-7, with 10 bases fitting TRBD1. The better agreement between TRBJ2-5 and the DNA end casts doubt on the J call. This CDR3 comprises 15 residues. Germline V CDR1 and CDR2: MDHEN, SYDVKM. The CDR3 nucleotides read TGTGCCAGCAGTAGGGACAGGGGAAGGGGAAAGACCCAGTACTTC. It codes for CASSRDRGRGKTQYF.

Details on this clonotype: An end of the junction does not agree with germline; a read error may underlie this. The gene calls are TRBV27 and TRBJ2-6; TRBD2 is a possible D gene (7 bases). The germline V gene has CDR1 MNHEY and CDR2 SMNVEV (reference sequence). CDR3 length: 21 residues. The CDR3 here is CANSGLRRGRGGEPGANVLTF. CDR3 nucleotides: TGTGCCAACAGTGGTTTACGTAGGGGAAGGGGGGGCGAACCTGGGGCCAACGTCCTGACTTTC.

The chain links TRBV20-1 to TRBJ2-7; the D gene is possibly TRBD2 (7 bases). Germline values: CDR1 DFQATT, CDR2 SNEGSKA (reference sequence). The ends were cut back, 1 base at V and 0 bases at J, with 28 bases in the middle. This CDR3 contains 20 residues. The CDR3 protein is CSARALRGAGERKSSYEQYF. The CDR3 nucleotides read TGCAGTGCTAGAGCCCTACGGGGGGCGGGCGAGCGGAAAAGCTCCTACGAGCAGTACTTC.

This clonotype occurred a few times. This sequence joins TRBV12-3 or TRBV12-4 and TRBJ2-3, with TRBD2 as a possible D gene (7 bases). V lost 4 bases to trimming and J lost 4 bases, with 12 bases between them. This CDR3 has 14 residues. The CDR3 loop reads CASSYLGGADTQYF. In DNA, the CDR3 is TGTGCCAGCAGTTACTTAGGGGGGGCAGATACGCAGTATTTT.

In this sample, this clonotype turned up a few times. A read error may be the cause here, since a much bigger clone is one base away. The V and J genes are TRBV7-2 and TRBJ1-2, with 7 bases lining up with TRBD1. Germline V CDR1 and CDR2: SGHTA, FQGNSA. The CDR3 runs 12 residues. Unmatched junction bases numbered 2, after V lost 5 bases and J lost 5 bases. CDR3 nucleotides: TGTGCCAGCAGCGTACAGGGGTATGGCTACACCTTC. Amino acid sequence: CASSVQGYGYTF.

Worth noting for this clonotype: This sequence may be a read error, since a much larger clone differs from it by one base. This chain links TRBV5-1 with TRBJ2-5; TRBD1 aligns across 10 bases. The end of the DNA fits TRBJ2-7 better, so the J call may be wrong. The CDR3 has 14 residues. Germline-derived CDR1 and CDR2 are SGHRS and YFSETQ. CDR3 residues: CASSWVGQGNEQYF. The CDR3 region has the DNA TGCGCCAGCAGCTGGGTGGGACAGGGGAACGAGCAGTACTTC.

This clonotype has only a few counts. The genes are TRBV7-2 and TRBJ1-1; TRBD1 aligns across 8 bases. There are 14 residues in the CDR3. Germline V lookup: CDR1 SGHTA, CDR2 FQGNSA. The junction had 5 bases not matched to a gene; V was cut back by 5 bases and J by 3 bases. The CDR3 spells CASSQRQGHTEAFF. In DNA, the CDR3 is TGTGCCAGCAGCCAGAGACAGGGGCACACTGAAGCTTTCTTT.

This clonotype was observed a handful of times. V and J are TRBV20-1 and TRBJ1-4; maybe TRBD1 (6 bases). V was pared by 1 base and J by 8 bases, with 11 bases between. The germline CDR1 and CDR2 sequences are DFQATT and SNEGSKA (reference sequence). The CDR3 totals 13 residues. In DNA, the CDR3 is TGCAGTGCTAGAGGGAACAGGGACGAAAAACTGTTTTTT. Translating it yields CSARGNRDEKLFF.

This clonotype was seen once. With a much larger clone just one base away, this may be a read error. The V and J genes are TRBV6-5 and TRBJ1-1; D is unresolved. Germline V CDR1 and CDR2: MNHEY, SVGAGI. V dropped 9 bases and J dropped 5 bases, with 13 bases sitting between them. The CDR3 has 12 residues. The CDR3 loop reads CARWSKGTEAFF. Here the CDR3 DNA reads TGTGCCAGGTGGTCCAAGGGTACTGAAGCTTTCTTT.

Points on this clonotype: A read error is possible here, since a much larger clone lies one base away. The chain joins TRBV20-1 to TRBJ2-1; D remains unclear. The length of the CDR3 is 13 residues. Germline loops: CDR1 DFQATT, CDR2 SNEGSKA (reference sequence). V lost 7 bases to trimming and J lost 0 bases, with 10 bases between them. The CDR3 DNA reads as TGCAGTGTTCACCGGCCCTCCTACAATGAGCAGTTCTTC. The encoded protein is CSVHRPSYNEQFF.

The rearrangement uses TRBV30 and TRBJ2-3; maybe TRBD2 (6 bases). V was trimmed by 3 bases and J by 1 base, leaving 20 bases between them. The CDR3 spans 17 residues. Germline V gives CDR1 GTSNPN, CDR2 SVGIG (reference sequence). The CDR3 region is CAWSPGTSTFGTDTQYF. The CDR3 DNA is TGTGCCTGGAGCCCCGGGACTTCTACTTTCGGCACAGATACGCAGTATTTT.

V is TRBV29-1 and J is TRBJ1-2, with D unresolved. V was shortened by 1 base and J by 5 bases, with 5 bases between the two germline ends. CDR3 size: 11 residues. CDR1 is SQVTM, CDR2 ANQGSEA, per germline. The CDR3 DNA reads TGCAGCGTTGAAGTAGGTTATGGCTACACCTTC. It yields the protein CSVEVGYGYTF.